This entry features one TCR beta chain sequence. It may be a read error: a sequence one base away is much more abundant. Time point given: persistent/refractory GD, antithyroid drugs over 5 years with positive TRAb. The TCR library was made from RNA extracted from PBMCs. Graves' disease was diagnosed by American Thyroid Association guidelines. This specimen comes from a study of regulatory T cells in long-lasting Graves disease. Whole-study context: To qualify as persistent, Graves' disease required over 5 years of antithyroid drugs with positive TSH receptor antibodies.

Both iRepertoire HTBI primers and Arm-PCR of CDR3 regions were used to build the TCR beta libraries. TCRdb processed the multiplex PCR reads anew with MiXCR; each CDR3 protein has one entry. Of roughly 400,000 distinct CDR3 sequences in the sample, 20% are singletons; the top ten hold 20% to 25%. The sequence was obtained from a female donor with Graves disease. The specimen was peripheral blood mononuclear cells (PBMCs), collected when the disease was refractory, from a patient treated with antithyroid drugs.

The CDR3 loop reads CVSSDRVGDQPQHF. The CDR3 region has the DNA TGTGTCAGCAGTGACAGGGTTGGGGATCAGCCCCAGCATTTT. The chain carries TRBV28 and TRBJ1-5; 7 bases match TRBD1. CDR1 and CDR2 from the germline V gene are MDHEN and SYDVKM. There are 14 residues in the CDR3.